Included here is one TCR beta chain sequence, with context. V lost 2 bases and J lost 9; bases outside the gene matches: 9. Per germline, CDR1 GTSNPN and CDR2 SVGIG (reference sequence). There are 15 residues in the CDR3. The whole isolated RNA underwent reverse transcription, so sequencing captured expressed TCRB transcripts. TCRdb keeps only in-frame clones here, not all; method: immunoSEQ multiplex PCR. In the table there are 250,000 to 400,000 clones, less than 15% of which are singletons. The sample comes from a study of beta chain features in type 1 diabetes. The V call is TRBV30, the J call TRBJ2-1; TRBD2 matches 11 bases. This clonotype originated in a man aged 30-40 years in good health. Sample: central memory CD4+ T cells from blood. CDR3 in amino acids: CAWSQLAGVGSEQFF. The CDR3 DNA reads as TGTGCCTGGAGTCAACTAGCGGGAGTGGGTAGTGAGCAGTTCTTC.